The T cell receptor beta chain under discussion was sequenced for a study of T cells expressing NK-cell markers. At the level of the study: Seven sequenced donors out of eight were HCMV-seropositive, one seronegative.

TCRdb reprocessed the 5' RACE reads and reports one entry per CDR3 protein, with no DNA. The data show a few hundred thousand distinct CDR3 sequences, and the top ten clones hold roughly 5.4%. This CDR3 has 16 amino acids. In germline, CDR1 is LGHDT, CDR2 YNNKEL (reference sequence). The rearrangement joins TRBV3-1 to TRBJ2-2; TCRdb indicates TRBD2, and absent DNA this call remains unverified. Sequenced sample: blood T cells: a sorted CD56 or NKG2C T cell subset, CD4+ or CD8+ T cells, or bulk PBMC T cells (not recorded which). The source of this sequence is a man between 18 and 69 years old in good health. The CDR3 sequence is CASSQVGGGAFGELFF.